The 10 T cell receptor beta chains in this list originate from one sample, sequenced in a study of shared clonotypes between healthy human individuals (TCRdb year 2020). The library was prepared using the immunoSEQ multiplex PCR assay. The source is immuneACCESS, and TCRdb retained only in-frame sequences with V and J called. Part of the clones is not carried over; for the studies checked, unresolved V genes explain less than half of this, and the remainder is unexplained. In all, the sample holds about 2 million clones, and about 95% of those were seen once. About 1.1% of the sample lies in the top ten. CD8 naive samples were obtained by positive selection for CCR7 among CD45RO-negative cells, yielding a CD45RA+CCR7+ population from which TemRA cells were excluded. The specimen was naive CD8+ T cells sorted from blood. The sample's cell subset or site, from its label and the paper: CD45RA+CCR7+. Source of these receptors: a man between 18 and 35 years old in good health.

With respect to this clone: Distinct nucleotide sequences in the sample also encode this CDR3. The chain carries TRBV7-9 and TRBJ2-7; 9 positions agree with TRBD1. The CDR3 runs to 15 residues. CDR1 and CDR2 (germline): SEHNR, FQNEAQ (reference sequence). J was trimmed by 3 bases and V by 5 bases; bases with no gene match: 8. The CDR3 is CASSLPGQGIYEQYF. For the CDR3, the DNA is TGTGCCAGCAGCCTACCGGGACAGGGAATCTACGAGCAGTACTTC.

The V call is TRBV4-1, the J call TRBJ2-3, with D possibly matching TRBD1 (5 bases). There are 15 residues in the CDR3. V gave up 2 bases and J gave up 7 bases, with 16 bases separating them. CDR1 is MGHRA and CDR2 is YSYEKL in the germline V gene. In nucleotides, the CDR3 is TGCGCCAGCAGCCAATTCGTCAGGGTCGAGAATACGCAGTATTTT. It encodes CASSQFVRVENTQYF.

This clone was recorded once. The V call is TRBV6-5, the J call TRBJ2-3, with D perhaps TRBD2 (5 bases). Germline CDR1 MNHEY, CDR2 SVGAGI. This CDR3 comprises 13 residues. The V end lost 8 bases, the J end lost 3 bases, and 12 bases lay between the germline ends. The CDR3 region is CASGLRVTDTQYF. CDR3 bases: TGTGCCAGCGGACTTAGGGTAACAGATACGCAGTATTTT.

This chain uses TRBV7-9 with TRBJ2-3; D not certain. This CDR3 is 15 amino acids long. Looked up from germline, CDR1 is SEHNR and CDR2 is FQNEAQ (reference sequence). Trimming removed 1 base from V and 0 bases from J, with 8 bases in between. In DNA form, the CDR3 reads TGTGCCAGCAGCTTAGGCACCCAGAGCACAGATACGCAGTATTTT. Translated: CASSLGTQSTDTQYF.

The V call is TRBV10-1, the J call TRBJ2-7; D is uncertain. Germline V lookup: CDR1 WNHNN, CDR2 SYGVQD (reference sequence). This CDR3 is built from 17 residues. Trimming took 4 bases from V and 7 from J, leaving 26 bases between them. The CDR3 spells CASSGMKAPAPLEEQYF. The CDR3 DNA is TGCGCCAGCAGTGGAATGAAGGCTCCCGCTCCCTTGGAGGAGCAGTACTTC.

Worth noting for this clone: Sequence at one end of the junction differs from germline and may be a read error. The J gene is TRBJ2-7, the V gene TRBV7-7; 12 bases match TRBD1. Germline values: CDR1 SSHAT, CDR2 FNYEAQ (reference sequence). This CDR3 comprises 15 residues. In DNA form, the CDR3 reads TGTGCTAGCAGCCCGGGACAGGGGGCGAACTACGAGCAGTACTTC. It is translated as CASSPGQGANYEQYF.

CDR3 loop: CASSSAANPAGTYEQYF. CDR3 bases: TGCGCCAGCAGCTCCGCCGCTAACCCAGCGGGAACCTACGAGCAGTACTTC. The chain has TRBV5-1 and TRBJ2-7; 7 bases agree with TRBD2. The J segment lost 2 bases and the V segment lost 3 bases, leaving 14 bases of the junction unmatched. Germline CDR1 is SGHRS and CDR2 is YFSETQ. The CDR3 is 17 residues long.

As for this clone: Other DNA sequences in this sample translate to the same CDR3. This chain links TRBV9 with TRBJ2-5, with D perhaps matching TRBD2 (6 bases). This CDR3 has 14 amino acids. V was shortened by 2 bases and J by 2 bases, with 10 bases between the two germline ends. Germline CDR1 reads SGDLS; CDR2 reads YYNGEE. CDR3 sequence (DNA): TGTGCCAGCAGCGTGGCGGGGTCACAAGAGACCCAGTACTTC. Translated: CASSVAGSQETQYF.

V usage is TRBV4-1 and J usage is TRBJ2-5, with 13 positions matching TRBD2. Germline values: CDR1 MGHRA, CDR2 YSYEKL. Unmatched junction bases numbered 13, after V lost 3 bases and J lost 0 bases. CDR3 size: 20 residues. The DNA for the CDR3 is TGCGCCAGCAGCCACCCTGGGGAGGGACTAGCGGGGAGTAACCAAGAGACCCAGTACTTC. As protein: CASSHPGEGLAGSNQETQYF.

The V gene is TRBV27, the J gene TRBJ2-5, with 9 bases matching TRBD1. Trimming took 5 bases from V and 5 from J; bases not matched to a gene: 12. CDR1 is MNHEY and CDR2 is SMNVEV in the germline V gene (reference sequence). The CDR3 runs 16 residues. In DNA, the CDR3 is TGTGCCAGCAGTCCCAGCGACAGGGGGTATTGGGAGACCCAGTACTTC. It specifies CASSPSDRGYWETQYF.